The clone carrying this TCR beta chain was observed a handful of times. What it recognizes is unknown. PCR was performed a second time for 7 to 11 cycles using a sample-barcoded 5' primer and a J-beta primer mix. A minimum of 3 million CDR3-containing paired-end reads was obtained for each sample. TCRdb reprocessed the 5' RACE reads with MiXCR, giving one entry per CDR3 protein. Of around 800,000 distinct CDR3 sequences in the sample, roughly 24% were seen once. The ends lost 1 base at V and 1 base at J; junction bases unmatched: 4. Germline V gene sequence: CDR1 KGHDR, CDR2 SFDVKD. The CDR3 extends over 17 amino acids. This sample stems from a study of blood T cells in healthy people across ages. Overall study findings and caveats: More naive CD4+ cells and higher diversity were found in long-lived than in aged donors.

Every donor contributed ten milliliters of peripheral blood by blood draw. A further study also used this sample, focusing on T cells of mothers and their children.

The clonotype was recovered from a boy aged 5-17 years in good health. The sequencing sample was made of blood. The V and J genes are TRBV24-1 and TRBJ2-3; 10 bases line up with TRBD2. CDR3 sequence (DNA): TGTGCCACCAGTGATTTACGGACTAGCGGCCGCACAGATACGCAGTATTTT. Its protein product is CATSDLRTSGRTDTQYF.